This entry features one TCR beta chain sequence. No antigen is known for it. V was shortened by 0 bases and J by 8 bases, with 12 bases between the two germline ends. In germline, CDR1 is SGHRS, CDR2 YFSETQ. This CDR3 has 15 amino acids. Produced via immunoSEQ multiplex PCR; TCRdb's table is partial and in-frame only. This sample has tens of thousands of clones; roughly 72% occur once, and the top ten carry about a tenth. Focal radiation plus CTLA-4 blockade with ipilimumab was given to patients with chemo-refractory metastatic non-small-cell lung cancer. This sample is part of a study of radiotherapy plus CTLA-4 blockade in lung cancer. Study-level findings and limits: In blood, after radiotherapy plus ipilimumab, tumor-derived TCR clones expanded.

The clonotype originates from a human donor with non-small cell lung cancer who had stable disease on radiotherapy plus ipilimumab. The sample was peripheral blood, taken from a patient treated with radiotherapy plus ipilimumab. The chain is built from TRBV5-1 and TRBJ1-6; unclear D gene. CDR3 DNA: TGCGCCAGCAGCTTGGGTACATTCGGAGATTCACCCCTCCACTTT. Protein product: CASSLGTFGDSPLHF.